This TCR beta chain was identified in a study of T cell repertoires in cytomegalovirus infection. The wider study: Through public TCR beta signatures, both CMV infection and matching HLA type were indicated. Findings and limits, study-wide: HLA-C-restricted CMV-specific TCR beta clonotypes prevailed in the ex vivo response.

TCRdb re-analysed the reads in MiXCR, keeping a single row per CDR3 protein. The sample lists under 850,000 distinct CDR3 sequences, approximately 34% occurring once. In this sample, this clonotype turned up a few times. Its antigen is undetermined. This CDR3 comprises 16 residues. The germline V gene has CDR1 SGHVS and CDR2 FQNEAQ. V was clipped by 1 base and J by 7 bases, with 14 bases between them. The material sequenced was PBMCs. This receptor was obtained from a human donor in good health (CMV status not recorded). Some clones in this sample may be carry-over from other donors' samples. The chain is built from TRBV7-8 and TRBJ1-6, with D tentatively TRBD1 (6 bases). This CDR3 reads CASSLVNRDKNSPLHF. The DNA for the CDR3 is TGTGCCAGCAGCTTAGTCAACCGGGACAAGAATTCACCCCTCCACTTT.